A few counts support the clone carrying this T cell receptor (beta chain). The antigen is not known. The sample originates from a study of human T cells and chemical hapten exposure. Documented time point: pre-sensitization, week 0. This sample's treatment: therapeutic diphenylcyclopropenone sensitization with weekly scalp DPC. V was pared by 2 bases and J by 0 bases, with 7 bases between. Germline lookup yields CDR1 MNHNY and CDR2 SVGAGI (reference sequence). CDR3 size: 14 residues. The study's findings and limits: Given that the donors had alopecia, their immune response may differ from that seen in healthy people. PT1 expanded TCR counts correlated positively with patch test score.

From the RACE reads, TCRdb called clonotypes with MiXCR, one entry per CDR3 protein. The sample lists about 98,000 distinct CDR3 sequences; more than 10% were seen once. Specimen: whole blood, collected in connection with sensitization to the hapten diphenylcyclopropenone (DPC). This TCR was recovered from a woman in her sixties or seventies with alopecia areata. Some clones in this sample may be carry-over from other donors' samples. The V gene is TRBV6-6, the J gene TRBJ1-2; maybe TRBD1 (5 bases). CDR3 sequence reads: CASSYGGANYGYTF. The CDR3 DNA sequence: TGTGCCAGCAGTTACGGAGGGGCTAACTATGGCTACACCTTC.